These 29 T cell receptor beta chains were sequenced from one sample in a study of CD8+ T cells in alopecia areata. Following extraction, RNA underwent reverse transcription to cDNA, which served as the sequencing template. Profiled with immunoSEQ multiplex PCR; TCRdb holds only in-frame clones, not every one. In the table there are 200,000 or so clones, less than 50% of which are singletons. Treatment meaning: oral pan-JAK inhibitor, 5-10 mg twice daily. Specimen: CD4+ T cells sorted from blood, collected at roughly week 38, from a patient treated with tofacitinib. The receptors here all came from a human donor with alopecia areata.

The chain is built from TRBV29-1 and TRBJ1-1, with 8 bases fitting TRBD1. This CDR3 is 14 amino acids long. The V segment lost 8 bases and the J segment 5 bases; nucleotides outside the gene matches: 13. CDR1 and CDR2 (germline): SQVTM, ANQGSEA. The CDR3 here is CSTRQGARGTEAFF. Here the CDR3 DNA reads TGCAGCACCAGGCAGGGGGCGAGGGGAACTGAAGCTTTCTTT.

CDR3 sequence: CSGASSGTDTQYF. The CDR3 nucleotides are TGCAGCGGGGCATCTAGCGGTACAGATACGCAGTATTTT. The gene calls are TRBV29-1 and TRBJ2-3; 7 bases map to TRBD2. This CDR3 is 13 amino acids long. The V gene end was trimmed by 7 bases and the J gene end by 3 bases; junction bases not matched to a gene: 7. The germline CDR1 and CDR2 sequences are SQVTM and ANQGSEA.

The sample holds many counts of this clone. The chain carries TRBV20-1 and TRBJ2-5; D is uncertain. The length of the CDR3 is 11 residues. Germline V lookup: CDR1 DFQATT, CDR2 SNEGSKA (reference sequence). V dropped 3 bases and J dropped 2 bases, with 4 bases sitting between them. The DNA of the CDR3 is TGCAGTGCTAGTGATCAAGAGACCCAGTACTTC. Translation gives CSASDQETQYF.

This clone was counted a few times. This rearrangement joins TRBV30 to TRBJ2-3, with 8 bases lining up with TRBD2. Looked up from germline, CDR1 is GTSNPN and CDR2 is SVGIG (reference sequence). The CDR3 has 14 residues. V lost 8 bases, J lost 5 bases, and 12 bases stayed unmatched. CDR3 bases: TGTGCCGGAGGCCGGGGGGGAATGGGAGATACGCAGTATTTT. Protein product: CAGGRGGMGDTQYF.

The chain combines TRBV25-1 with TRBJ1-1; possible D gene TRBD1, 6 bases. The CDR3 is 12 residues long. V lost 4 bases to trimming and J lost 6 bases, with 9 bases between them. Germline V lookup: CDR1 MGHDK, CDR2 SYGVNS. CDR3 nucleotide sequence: TGTGCCAGCAGTGCAGGGGAGTCTGAAGCTTTCTTT. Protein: CASSAGESEAFF.

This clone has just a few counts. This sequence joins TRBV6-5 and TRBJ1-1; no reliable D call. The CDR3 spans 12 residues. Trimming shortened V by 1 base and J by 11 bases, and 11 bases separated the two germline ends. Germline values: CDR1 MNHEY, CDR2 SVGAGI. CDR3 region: CASSYYEGEAFF. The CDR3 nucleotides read TGTGCCAGCAGTTACTACGAGGGTGAGGCTTTCTTT.

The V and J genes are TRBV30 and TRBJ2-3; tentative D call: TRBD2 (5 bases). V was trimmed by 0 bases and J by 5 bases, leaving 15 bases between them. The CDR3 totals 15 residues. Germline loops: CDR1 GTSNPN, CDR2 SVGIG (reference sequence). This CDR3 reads CAWSVGSWVRDTQYF. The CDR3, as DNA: TGTGCCTGGAGTGTGGGGAGCTGGGTCCGAGATACGCAGTATTTT.

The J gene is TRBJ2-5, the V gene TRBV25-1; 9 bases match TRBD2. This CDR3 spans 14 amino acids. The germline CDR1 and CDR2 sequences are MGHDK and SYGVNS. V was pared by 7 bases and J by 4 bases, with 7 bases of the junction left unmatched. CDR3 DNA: TGTGCCAGCACGTTAGCGGGAGTCGGAGAGACCCAGTACTTC. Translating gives CASTLAGVGETQYF.

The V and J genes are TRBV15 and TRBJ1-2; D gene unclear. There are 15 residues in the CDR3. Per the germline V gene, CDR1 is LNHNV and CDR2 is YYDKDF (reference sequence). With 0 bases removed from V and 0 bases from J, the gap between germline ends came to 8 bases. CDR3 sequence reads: CATSRDQGANYGYTF. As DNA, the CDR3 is TGTGCCACCAGCAGAGATCAAGGAGCTAACTATGGCTACACCTTC.

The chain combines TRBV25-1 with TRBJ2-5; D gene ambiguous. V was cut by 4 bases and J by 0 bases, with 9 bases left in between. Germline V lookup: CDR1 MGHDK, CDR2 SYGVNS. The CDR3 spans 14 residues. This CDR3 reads CASSGTRYQETQYF. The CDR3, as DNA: TGTGCCAGCAGTGGCACGAGATACCAAGAGACCCAGTACTTC.

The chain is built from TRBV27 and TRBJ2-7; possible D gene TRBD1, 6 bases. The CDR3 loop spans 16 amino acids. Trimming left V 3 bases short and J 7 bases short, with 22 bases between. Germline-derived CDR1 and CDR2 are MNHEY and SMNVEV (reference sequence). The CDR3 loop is CASSLEAGARLGEQYF. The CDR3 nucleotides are TGTGCCAGCAGTTTGGAGGCAGGGGCTCGCCTGGGGGAGCAGTACTTC.

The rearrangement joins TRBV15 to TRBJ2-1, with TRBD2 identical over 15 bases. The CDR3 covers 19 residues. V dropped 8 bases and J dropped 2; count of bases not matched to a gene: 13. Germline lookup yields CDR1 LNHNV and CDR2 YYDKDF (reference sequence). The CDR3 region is CATDTMGTSGRTTYNEQFF. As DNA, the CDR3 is TGTGCCACCGATACTATGGGGACTAGCGGGAGGACTACCTACAATGAGCAGTTCTTC.

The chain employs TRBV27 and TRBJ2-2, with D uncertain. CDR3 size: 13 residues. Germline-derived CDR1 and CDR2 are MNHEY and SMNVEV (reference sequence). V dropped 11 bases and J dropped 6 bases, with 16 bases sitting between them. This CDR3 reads CAVSRLAAGELFF. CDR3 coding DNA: TGTGCCGTCAGTAGGCTCGCAGCCGGGGAGCTGTTTTTT.

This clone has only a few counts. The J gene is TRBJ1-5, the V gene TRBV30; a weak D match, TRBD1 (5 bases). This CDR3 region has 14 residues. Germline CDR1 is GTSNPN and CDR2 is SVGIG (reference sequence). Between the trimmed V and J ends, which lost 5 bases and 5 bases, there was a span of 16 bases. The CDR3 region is CAWGRGQPDQPQHF. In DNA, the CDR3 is TGTGCCTGGGGGCGCGGACAACCAGATCAGCCCCAGCATTTT.

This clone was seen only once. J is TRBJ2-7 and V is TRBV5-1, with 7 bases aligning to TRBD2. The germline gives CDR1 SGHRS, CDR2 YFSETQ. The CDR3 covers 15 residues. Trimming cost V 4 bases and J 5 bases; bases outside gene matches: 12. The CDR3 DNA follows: TGCGCCAGCAGCCCCACGTTGGGGACTAATGACGAGCAGTACTTC. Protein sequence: CASSPTLGTNDEQYF.

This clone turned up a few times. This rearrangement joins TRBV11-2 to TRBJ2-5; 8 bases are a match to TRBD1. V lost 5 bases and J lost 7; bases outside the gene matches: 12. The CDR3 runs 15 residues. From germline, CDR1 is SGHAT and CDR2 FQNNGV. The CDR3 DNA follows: TGTGCCAGCAGCCCGGACTCAGGGGGCTTCAGGACCCAGTACTTC. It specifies CASSPDSGGFRTQYF.

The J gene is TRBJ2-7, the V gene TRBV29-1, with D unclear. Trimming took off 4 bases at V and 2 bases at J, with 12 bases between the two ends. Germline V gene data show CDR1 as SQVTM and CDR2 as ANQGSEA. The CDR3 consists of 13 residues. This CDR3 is CSVANGAAYEQYF. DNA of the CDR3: TGCAGCGTTGCTAACGGAGCCGCCTACGAGCAGTACTTC.

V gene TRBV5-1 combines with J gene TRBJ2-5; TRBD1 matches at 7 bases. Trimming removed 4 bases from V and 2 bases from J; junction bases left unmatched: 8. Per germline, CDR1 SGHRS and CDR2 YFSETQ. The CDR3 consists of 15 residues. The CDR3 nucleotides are TGCGCCAGCAGCCCGCCAGGGGGTCGGCAAGAGACCCAGTACTTC. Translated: CASSPPGGRQETQYF.

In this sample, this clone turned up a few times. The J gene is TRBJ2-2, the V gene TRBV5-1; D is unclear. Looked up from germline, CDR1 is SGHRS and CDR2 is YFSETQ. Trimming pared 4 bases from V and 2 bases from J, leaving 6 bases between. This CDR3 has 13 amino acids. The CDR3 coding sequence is TGCGCCAGCAGCCCCCGCAACACCGGGGAGCTGTTTTTT. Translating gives CASSPRNTGELFF.

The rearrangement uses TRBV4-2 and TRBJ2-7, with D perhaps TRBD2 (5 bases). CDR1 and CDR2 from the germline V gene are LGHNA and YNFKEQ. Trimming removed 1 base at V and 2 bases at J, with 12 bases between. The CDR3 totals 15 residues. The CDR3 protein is CASSQVIPGTYEQYF. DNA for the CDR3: TGTGCCAGCAGCCAAGTCATCCCCGGGACCTACGAGCAGTACTTC.

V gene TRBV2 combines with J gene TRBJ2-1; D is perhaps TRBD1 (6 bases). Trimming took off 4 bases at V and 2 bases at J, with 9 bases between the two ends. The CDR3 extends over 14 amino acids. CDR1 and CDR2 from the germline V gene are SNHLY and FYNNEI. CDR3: CASSGQATYNEQFF. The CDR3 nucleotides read TGTGCCAGCAGTGGACAGGCTACCTACAATGAGCAGTTCTTC.

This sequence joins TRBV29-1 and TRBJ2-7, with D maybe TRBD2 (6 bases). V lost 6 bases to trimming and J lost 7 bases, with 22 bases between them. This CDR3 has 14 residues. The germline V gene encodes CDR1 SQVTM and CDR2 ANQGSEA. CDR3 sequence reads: CSVRLRGMYQEQYF. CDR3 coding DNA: TGCAGCGTCCGGCTGCGCGGGATGTATCAGGAGCAGTACTTC.

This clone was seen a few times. The CDR3 loop reads CASSRDRGFKTQYF. CDR3 nucleotide sequence: TGTGCCAGCAGTCGGGACAGGGGGTTCAAGACCCAGTACTTC. V is TRBV6-5 and J is TRBJ2-5; TRBD1 aligns across 11 bases. CDR3 length equals 14 residues. With V trimmed by 5 bases and J by 6 bases, 5 bases remained unmatched. CDR1 is MNHEY, CDR2 SVGAGI, per germline.

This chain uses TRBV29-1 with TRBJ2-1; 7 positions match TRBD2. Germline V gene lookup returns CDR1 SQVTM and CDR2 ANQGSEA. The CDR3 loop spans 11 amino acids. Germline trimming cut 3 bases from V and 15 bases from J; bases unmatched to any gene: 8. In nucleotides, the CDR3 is TGCAGCGTTGAGTATGCGGGAGAGTCGTTCTTC. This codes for CSVEYAGESFF.

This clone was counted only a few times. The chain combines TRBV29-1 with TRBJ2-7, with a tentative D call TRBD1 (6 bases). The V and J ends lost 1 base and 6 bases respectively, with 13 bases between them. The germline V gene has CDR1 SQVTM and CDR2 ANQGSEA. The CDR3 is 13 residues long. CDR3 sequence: CSVEADRSTEQYF. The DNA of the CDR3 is TGCAGCGTTGAAGCGGACAGATCTACCGAGCAGTACTTC.

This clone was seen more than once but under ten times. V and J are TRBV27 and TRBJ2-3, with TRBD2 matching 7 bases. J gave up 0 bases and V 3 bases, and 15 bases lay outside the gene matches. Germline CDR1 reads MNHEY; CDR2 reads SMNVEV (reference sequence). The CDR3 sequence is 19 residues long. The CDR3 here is CASSFRGRRRERSTDTQYF. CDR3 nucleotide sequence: TGTGCCAGCAGTTTTCGGGGCCGTAGGCGGGAGCGGAGCACAGATACGCAGTATTTT.

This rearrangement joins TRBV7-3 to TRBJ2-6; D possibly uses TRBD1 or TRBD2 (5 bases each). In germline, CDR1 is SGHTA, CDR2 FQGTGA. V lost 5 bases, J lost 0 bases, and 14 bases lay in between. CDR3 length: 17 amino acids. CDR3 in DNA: TGTGCCAGCAGCCCCGGGACGATTTACTCTGGGGCCAACGTCCTGACTTTC. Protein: CASSPGTIYSGANVLTF.

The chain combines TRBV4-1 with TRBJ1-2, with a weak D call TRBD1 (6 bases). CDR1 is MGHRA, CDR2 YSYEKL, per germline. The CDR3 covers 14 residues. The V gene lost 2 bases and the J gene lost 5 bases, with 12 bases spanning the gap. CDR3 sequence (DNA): TGCGCCAGCAGCCAAAACGAACAGGGATATGGCTACACCTTC. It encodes CASSQNEQGYGYTF.

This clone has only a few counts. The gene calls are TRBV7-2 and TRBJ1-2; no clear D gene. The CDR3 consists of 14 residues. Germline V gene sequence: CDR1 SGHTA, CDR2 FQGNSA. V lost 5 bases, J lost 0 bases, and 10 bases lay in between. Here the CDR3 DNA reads TGTGCCAGCAGCCCCAGTCTGACTAACTATGGCTACACCTTC. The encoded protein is CASSPSLTNYGYTF.